Shown below are 21 T cell receptor beta chains from a single sample sequenced in a study of CD8 T cells in Susac syndrome. RNA amounts of about 0.5 to 1 ug underwent reverse transcription with random hexamers. Via MiXCR, TCRdb re-called the immunoSEQ multiplex PCR reads, giving one row per CDR3 protein. The top ten clones hold 0.3% to 0.45% of a sample with under 80,000 distinct CDR3 sequences, roughly 94% of them seen once. Material: CD8+ T cells from PBMCs. These receptors were taken from a human donor with multiple sclerosis.

V usage is TRBV19 and J usage is TRBJ2-3; possible D gene TRBD2, 6 bases. Trimming removed 7 bases at V and 4 bases at J, with 12 bases between. The CDR3 is made up of 13 amino acids. Looked up from germline, CDR1 is LNHDA and CDR2 is SQIVND (reference sequence). The CDR3 protein is CASKGGAADTQYF. The CDR3 region has the DNA TGTGCCAGTAAAGGCGGGGCCGCAGATACGCAGTATTTT.

The V gene is TRBV29-1, the J gene TRBJ2-5; TRBD2 matches 7 bases. The CDR3 contains 14 residues. The junction had 4 bases not matched to a gene; V was cut back by 3 bases and J by 0 bases. The germline V gene encodes CDR1 SQVTM and CDR2 ANQGSEA. The CDR3 DNA follows: TGCAGCGTTGATGGTCTAGCGGACCAAGAGACCCAGTACTTC. Its protein is CSVDGLADQETQYF.

This chain joins TRBV9 and TRBJ1-1; possibly TRBD1 for D (5 bases). The CDR3 runs 14 residues. Between the trimmed V and J ends, which lost 0 bases and 0 bases, there was a span of 6 bases. The germline CDR1 and CDR2 sequences are SGDLS and YYNGEE. The CDR3 DNA reads as TGTGCCAGCAGCGTAGGGGGCATGAACACTGAAGCTTTCTTT. Translated: CASSVGGMNTEAFF. Filled out from reference TRBV9 and TRBJ1-1, the complete variable domain reads DSGVTQTPKHLITATGQRVTLRCSPRSGDLSVYWYQQSLDQGLQFLIQYYNGEERAKGNILERFSAQQFPDLHSELNLSSLELGDSALYFCASSVGGMNTEAFFGQGTRLTVV.

This chain joins TRBV19 and TRBJ1-4; tentatively, D is TRBD1 (5 bases). V was pared by 6 bases and J by 0 bases, with 11 bases between. The CDR3 contains 15 residues. Germline lookup yields CDR1 LNHDA and CDR2 SQIVND (reference sequence). The CDR3 coding sequence is TGTGCCAGTAGCAGACAGAGGACAACTAATGAAAAACTGTTTTTT. This translates into CASSRQRTTNEKLFF.

The J gene is TRBJ2-3, the V gene TRBV7-9; no clear D. The CDR3 contains 16 residues. Germline V CDR1 and CDR2: SEHNR, FQNEAQ (reference sequence). The V and J ends lost 1 base and 8 bases respectively, with 19 bases between them. The CDR3 DNA is TGTGCCAGCAGCTTAGAGGTGGGCGGCCCCTGGGCTACGCAGTATTTT. Its translation: CASSLEVGGPWATQYF.

The CDR3 DNA reads as TGTGCCAGCACTTTATCCGAGACAGGGGAAGATACGCAGTATTTT. The encoded protein is CASTLSETGEDTQYF. The rearrangement uses TRBV6-5 and TRBJ2-3; 8 nucleotides line up with TRBD1. J gave up 5 bases and V 7 bases, and 11 bases lay outside the gene matches. Germline V gene sequence: CDR1 MNHEY, CDR2 SVGAGI. The CDR3 sequence is 15 residues long.

The chain combines TRBV6-1 with TRBJ1-4; D might be TRBD1 (5 bases). Germline V gene sequence: CDR1 MNHNS, CDR2 SASEGT. The CDR3 is 15 amino acids. The V and J ends lost 4 bases and 0 bases respectively, with 9 bases between them. CDR3 in DNA: TGTGCCAGCAGTGCGACAGCCACAACTAATGAAAAACTGTTTTTT. This encodes CASSATATTNEKLFF.

The gene calls are TRBV19 and TRBJ2-6; D not certain. The germline gives CDR1 LNHDA, CDR2 SQIVND (reference sequence). V gave up 5 bases and J gave up 0 bases, with 8 bases separating them. The CDR3 runs to 15 residues. The CDR3 region is CASSLQDSGANVLTF. DNA for the CDR3: TGTGCCAGTAGTCTCCAGGACTCTGGGGCCAACGTCCTGACTTTC. Combining the CDR3 with reference TRBV19 and TRBJ2-6 gives the whole variable domain DGGITQSPKYLFRKEGQNVTLSCEQNLNHDAMYWYRQDPGQGLRLIYYSQIVNDFQKGDIAEGYSVSREKKESFPLTVTSAQKNPTAFYLCASSLQDSGANVLTFGAGSRLTVL.

V is TRBV7-6 and J is TRBJ1-4, with a tentative D call TRBD1 (5 bases). CDR3 length: 14 residues. CDR1 is SGHVS, CDR2 FNYEAQ, per germline. V was shortened by 5 bases and J by 3 bases, with 10 bases between the two germline ends. The CDR3 sequence is CASSPGPANEKLFF. Written as DNA, the CDR3 is TGTGCCAGCAGCCCAGGGCCGGCTAATGAAAAACTGTTTTTT.

The chain carries TRBV6-6 and TRBJ2-7, with D unclear. Trimming pared 2 bases from V and 2 bases from J, leaving 7 bases between. Germline values: CDR1 MNHNY, CDR2 SVGAGI (reference sequence). The CDR3 length is 13 residues. CDR3 nucleotides: TGTGCCAGCAGTTACCTAGGGACCTACGAGCAGTACTTC. Protein sequence: CASSYLGTYEQYF.

The CDR3 here is CASRDRDIYSNQPQHF. The CDR3 region has the DNA TGTGCCAGCAGGGACCGGGACATCTATAGCAATCAGCCCCAGCATTTT. This chain connects TRBV2 to TRBJ1-5; the D gene is possibly TRBD1 (6 bases). The V gene lost 6 bases and the J gene lost 0 bases, with 15 bases spanning the gap. The CDR3 totals 16 residues. Germline V gene sequence: CDR1 SNHLY, CDR2 FYNNEI.

This chain joins TRBV4-1 and TRBJ1-2; D is ambiguous. CDR1 and CDR2 from the germline V gene are MGHRA and YSYEKL. V gave up 1 base and J gave up 9 bases, with 18 bases separating them. There are 15 residues in the CDR3. The CDR3 nucleotides are TGCGCCAGCAGCCAAGTATACCCGGGCCCGCGAAGCTACACCTTC. This gives the protein CASSQVYPGPRSYTF.

The J gene is TRBJ1-1, the V gene TRBV27; D gene ambiguous. The V and J ends lost 0 bases and 1 base respectively, with 6 bases between them. The V gene's germline CDR1 is MNHEY and CDR2 SMNVEV (reference sequence). CDR3 length equals 14 residues. In nucleotides, the CDR3 is TGTGCCAGCAGTTTATCCGGGCCGAACACTGAAGCTTTCTTT. Protein product: CASSLSGPNTEAFF.

The rearrangement joins TRBV13 to TRBJ1-1, with no clear D. CDR1 PRHDT and CDR2 FYEKMQ come from the germline V gene (reference sequence). This CDR3 is built from 15 residues. Trimming removed 0 bases at V and 1 base at J, with 9 bases between. As DNA, the CDR3 is TGTGCCAGCAGCTTAGGCCCCCTCGCGAACACTGAAGCTTTCTTT. The encoded protein is CASSLGPLANTEAFF.

The chain employs TRBV7-2 and TRBJ2-1, with 9 bases fitting TRBD2. The CDR3 is 13 amino acids. CDR1 SGHTA and CDR2 FQGNSA come from the germline V gene. Trimming cost V 3 bases and J 9 bases; bases outside gene matches: 3. The CDR3 loop is CASSLGGRGEQFF. The CDR3 DNA is TGTGCCAGCAGCTTGGGCGGGAGGGGTGAGCAGTTCTTC.

The rearrangement joins TRBV7-9 to TRBJ1-6; D is undetermined. Trimming took 8 bases from V and 8 from J, leaving 16 bases between them. The germline V gene encodes CDR1 SEHNR and CDR2 FQNEAQ (reference sequence). The CDR3 runs to 14 residues. The CDR3 sequence is CASGPWTPDSPLHF. The CDR3 coding sequence is TGTGCCAGCGGCCCATGGACCCCCGATTCACCCCTCCACTTT.

The rearrangement uses TRBV13 and TRBJ2-7; 9 positions agree with TRBD2. This CDR3 comprises 15 residues. Trimming at V came to 3 bases and at J to 7 bases, leaving 10 bases not matched to a gene. CDR1 is PRHDT and CDR2 is FYEKMQ in the germline V gene (reference sequence). CDR3 loop: CASSFEVAGALEQYF. The CDR3 nucleotides are TGTGCCAGCAGCTTCGAAGTAGCGGGAGCCCTAGAGCAGTACTTC.

This chain connects TRBV7-8 to TRBJ2-1; no definite D call. CDR1 is SGHVS and CDR2 is FQNEAQ in the germline V gene. The V end was cut by 5 bases, the J end by 0 bases, with 11 bases between. This CDR3 region has 15 residues. CDR3 coding DNA: TGTGCCAGCAGCGCCTCACCGGACTCCTACAATGAGCAGTTCTTC. It codes for CASSASPDSYNEQFF. The variable domain in full, completed from reference TRBV7-8 and TRBJ2-1, reads GAGVSQSPRYKVAKRGQDVALRCDPISGHVSLFWYQQALGQGPEFLTYFQNEAQLDKSGLPSDRFFAERPEGSVSTLKIQRTQQEDSAVYLCASSASPDSYNEQFFGPGTRLTVL.

The genes are TRBV7-8 and TRBJ2-5; 8 bases align to TRBD1. The germline V gene encodes CDR1 SGHVS and CDR2 FQNEAQ. The V and J ends lost 5 bases and 4 bases, in that order; junction bases with no gene match: 3. CDR3 size: 13 residues. The CDR3 here is CASSAGGGETQYF. Here the CDR3 DNA reads TGTGCCAGCAGCGCAGGGGGCGGAGAGACCCAGTACTTC.

J is TRBJ1-3 and V is TRBV4-1; weak D call: TRBD1 (5 bases). The CDR3 is made up of 14 amino acids. Trimming stripped 3 bases from V and 0 bases from J, with 6 bases between. Germline CDR1 is MGHRA and CDR2 is YSYEKL. CDR3 sequence: CASSQTASGNTIYF. Written as DNA, the CDR3 is TGCGCCAGCAGCCAGACAGCCTCTGGAAACACCATATATTTT.

DNA of the CDR3: TGTGCCAGCAGTTTGCAGGGAGGCACTGAAGCTTTCTTT. This encodes CASSLQGGTEAFF. The chain links TRBV12-3 or TRBV12-4 to TRBJ1-1, with D possibly matching TRBD1 (5 bases). This CDR3 region has 13 residues. The V end was cut by 3 bases, the J end by 4 bases, with 9 bases between.